Listed below are T cell receptor beta chains from one sample, sequenced in a study of cytomegalovirus exposure and HLA in healthy donors. Measured with immunoSEQ multiplex PCR; TCRdb has only the in-frame clones, and not every one. Of approximately 210,000 clones listed, around 88% are singletons. The sequenced material came from PBMCs. The receptors come from a woman aged 18-29 years in good health and CMV-seronegative. The CDR3 runs from the conserved cysteine through the conserved F or W. A D gene is named only where the DNA matches it firmly. Clone size is stated in some rows and not others, as once, few, many or a class when expanded.

size,J,D,V,CDR3,DNA
NA,TRBJ2-3,NA,TRBV5-1,CASSLVADTQYF,TGCGCCAGCAGCTTGGTCGCAGATACGCAGTATTTT
NA,TRBJ2-5,NA,TRBV20-1,CSASPQETQYF,TGCAGTGCTAGCCCTCAAGAGACCCAGTACTTC
NA,TRBJ1-3,NA,TRBV5-1,CASSLSGSGNTIYF,TGCGCCAGCAGCTTATCGGGCTCTGGAAACACCATATATTTT
NA,TRBJ2-1,TRBD2,TRBV4-1,CASSQEPTSDNEQFF,TGCGCCAGCAGCCAAGAGCCCACTAGCGACAATGAGCAGTTCTTC
NA,TRBJ2-3,NA,TRBV27,CASGPGTDTQYF,TGTGCCAGCGGCCCTGGCACAGATACGCAGTATTTT
NA,TRBJ1-5,TRBD1,TRBV2,CASSEWGTGDSNQPQHF,TGTGCCAGCAGTGAGTGGGGGACAGGGGATAGCAATCAGCCCCAGCATTTT
few,TRBJ1-5,NA,TRBV19,CASSITEYSNQPQHF,TGTGCCAGTAGTATCACAGAATATAGCAATCAGCCCCAGCATTTT
NA,TRBJ1-3,NA,TRBV4-1,CASSHSGKVEGNTIYF,TGCGCCAGCAGCCACTCAGGAAAAGTGGAAGGAAACACCATATATTTT
once,TRBJ2-7,TRBD2,TRBV28,CASSYSGRNEQYF,TGTGCCAGCAGTTATAGCGGGAGGAACGAGCAGTACTTC
NA,TRBJ2-7,NA,TRBV5-1,CASSPGLAPSSYEQYF,TGCGCCAGCAGTCCTGGCTTAGCCCCAAGCTCCTACGAGCAGTACTTC
NA,TRBJ2-3,TRBD2,TRBV27,CASSSLILAGETDTQYF,TGTGCCAGCAGTTCTCTCATACTAGCGGGAGAAACAGATACGCAGTATTTT
NA,TRBJ2-1,TRBD2,TRBV14,CASSQDIGRESRDEQFF,TGTGCCAGCAGCCAAGATATCGGGCGGGAGTCTCGGGATGAGCAGTTCTTC
NA,TRBJ2-7,TRBD2,TRBV4-2,CASSRTTLAGDFEQYF,TGTGCCAGCAGCCGGACGACCTTAGCGGGAGATTTCGAGCAGTACTTC
NA,TRBJ1-4,NA,TRBV4-3,CASSRRVDNHNEKLFF,TGCGCCAGCAGCCGCAGGGTCGACAACCATAATGAAAAACTGTTTTTT
NA,TRBJ2-7,NA,TRBV7-3,CASSFGGPIHEQYF,TGTGCCAGCAGCTTTGGTGGGCCAATCCACGAGCAGTACTTC
NA,TRBJ1-1,NA,TRBV29-1,CSVELPGAAEAFF,TGCAGCGTTGAACTTCCGGGTGCCGCTGAAGCTTTCTTT
NA,TRBJ2-2,TRBD2,TRBV2,CASSEGGKLFF,TGTGCCAGCAGTGAGGGAGGGAAGCTGTTTTTT
NA,TRBJ1-1,NA,TRBV9,CASSSITRGHTEAFF,TGTGCCAGCAGCTCAATTACTAGAGGGCACACTGAAGCTTTCTTT
few,TRBJ2-3,TRBD2,TRBV6-6,CASRTSGRARADTQYF,TGTGCCAGCAGAACTAGCGGGAGGGCCAGGGCAGATACGCAGTATTTT
NA,TRBJ2-7,TRBD1,TRBV19,CASSVDRASYEQYF,TGTGCCAGTAGTGTGGACAGGGCCTCCTACGAGCAGTACTTC
NA,TRBJ2-4,NA,TRBV5-1,CASSLGRAKNIQYF,TGCGCCAGCAGCTTGGGGAGAGCCAAAAACATTCAGTACTTC
NA,TRBJ1-1,NA,TRBV28,CASSFTIGFSEAFF,TGTGCCAGCAGTTTTACTATCGGGTTTTCTGAAGCTTTCTTT
NA,TRBJ2-3,TRBD2,TRBV18,CASSSTSGRADTQYF,TGTGCCAGCTCATCGACTAGCGGGAGGGCAGATACGCAGTATTTT
once,TRBJ2-3,TRBD2,TRBV5-6,CASSVLRTSGRRTQYF,TGTGCCAGCAGCGTCCTTAGGACTAGCGGGAGACGGACGCAGTATTTT
once,TRBJ1-5,NA,TRBV5-4,CASSVRGQPQHF,TGTGCCAGCAGCGTCCGGGGTCAGCCCCAGCATTTT
NA,TRBJ1-2,NA,TRBV10-3,CAIRTVGTLNYGYTF,TGTGCCATCAGAACCGTAGGGACTCTTAACTATGGCTACACCTTC
NA,TRBJ2-1,NA,TRBV30,CAWRSSAKNEQFF,TGTGCCTGGAGATCTAGCGCGAAAAATGAGCAGTTCTTC
NA,TRBJ2-7,TRBD2,TRBV28,CASSLRYERDLEQYF,TGTGCCAGCAGTTTGCGGTACGAGCGGGACTTAGAGCAGTACTTC
NA,TRBJ2-1,TRBD2,TRBV4-1,CASSRFPGLAGGEEQFF,TGCGCCAGCAGCCGTTTTCCGGGACTAGCGGGAGGAGAAGAGCAGTTCTTC
NA,TRBJ2-1,NA,TRBV29-1,CSVRGATNEQFF,TGCAGCGTTCGGGGGGCCACCAATGAGCAGTTCTTC
NA,TRBJ2-3,NA,TRBV2,CASSLVSRAQYF,TGTGCCAGCAGTCTTGTGAGTCGGGCGCAGTATTTT
NA,TRBJ1-1,NA,TRBV5-4,CASSTGQKNTEAFF,TGTGCCAGCAGCACTGGACAGAAGAACACTGAAGCTTTCTTT
NA,TRBJ1-2,NA,TRBV4-1,CASSQESWARGYTF,TGCGCCAGCAGCCAAGAATCCTGGGCTCGTGGCTACACCTTC
NA,TRBJ2-3,NA,TRBV30,CAWSLSAGAPPTDTQYF,TGTGCCTGGAGTCTATCCGCGGGCGCACCACCCACAGATACGCAGTATTTT
NA,TRBJ2-1,NA,TRBV7-7,CASSLEGEYNEQFF,TGTGCTAGCAGCTTAGAAGGGGAATACAATGAGCAGTTCTTC
NA,TRBJ2-7,TRBD1,TRBV6-5,CASSYPGQGSYEQYF,TGTGCCAGCAGTTACCCGGGACAGGGCTCCTACGAGCAGTACTTC
NA,TRBJ2-2,TRBD2,TRBV5-1,CASSSLAGEGTGELFF,TGCGCCAGCAGCTCTCTAGCGGGAGAGGGGACCGGGGAGCTGTTTTTT
NA,TRBJ1-5,NA,TRBV4-3,CASSQNGDSNQPQHF,TGCGCCAGCAGCCAGAATGGAGATAGCAATCAGCCCCAGCATTTT
NA,TRBJ1-4,TRBD1,TRBV6-4,CASSSRQGPNEKLFF,TGTGCCAGCAGCTCCAGACAGGGCCCTAATGAAAAACTGTTTTTT
once,TRBJ1-3,TRBD1,TRBV29-1,CSVGTDLSGNTIYF,TGCAGCGTGGGGACAGACCTCTCTGGAAACACCATATATTTT
few,TRBJ2-2,TRBD2,TRBV2,CASSMTSGTGGELFF,TGTGCCAGCAGTATGACTAGCGGGACGGGCGGGGAGCTGTTTTTT
NA,TRBJ2-7,TRBD1,TRBV19,CASSIDRLRTGAVYEQYF,TGTGCCAGTAGTATAGACCGACTTAGGACAGGGGCAGTCTACGAGCAGTACTTC
NA,TRBJ2-1,TRBD2,TRBV19,CASSILTSGRYNEQFF,TGTGCCAGTAGTATCCTCACTAGCGGGAGATACAATGAGCAGTTCTTC
NA,TRBJ2-7,NA,TRBV13,CASSSSPTDYEQYF,TGTGCCAGCAGCTCGTCCCCAACAGACTACGAGCAGTACTTC
NA,TRBJ2-4,TRBD2,TRBV15,CATSSPPSGRGIQYF,TGTGCCACCAGCAGCCCCCCTAGCGGGAGAGGCATTCAGTACTTC
NA,TRBJ2-5,TRBD1,TRBV4-1,CASSQDQGQGTQYF,TGCGCCAGCAGCCAAGATCAAGGACAGGGGACCCAGTACTTC
NA,TRBJ1-3,TRBD1,TRBV11-2,CASRQGLFSGNTIYF,TGTGCCAGCCGACAGGGCCTTTTCTCTGGAAACACCATATATTTT
few,TRBJ1-1,NA,TRBV30,CAWSVSPAEAFF,TGTGCCTGGAGTGTAAGTCCGGCTGAAGCTTTCTTT
NA,TRBJ1-4,TRBD1,TRBV2,CASSPPDREKLFF,TGTGCCAGCAGTCCGCCGGACAGGGAAAAACTGTTTTTT
NA,TRBJ2-3,TRBD2,TRBV7-9,CASSFGTSGRHTDTQYF,TGTGCCAGCAGCTTCGGGACTAGCGGGAGGCACACAGATACGCAGTATTTT
NA,TRBJ1-1,TRBD1,TRBV7-6,CASSLAQTGTGVEAFF,TGTGCCAGCAGCTTAGCCCAGACCGGGACAGGCGTTGAAGCTTTCTTT
NA,TRBJ2-1,NA,TRBV7-9,CASSLGTHNEQFF,TGTGCCAGCAGCTTAGGGACTCACAATGAGCAGTTCTTC
NA,TRBJ2-1,NA,TRBV27,CASSPEGPAGYNEQFF,TGTGCCAGCAGTCCAGAGGGGCCCGCGGGATACAATGAGCAGTTCTTC
NA,TRBJ1-5,TRBD1,TRBV7-9,CASSYDRGQSQPQHF,TGTGCCAGCAGCTACGACAGGGGGCAAAGTCAGCCCCAGCATTTT
NA,TRBJ2-7,NA,TRBV20-1,CSARDRLEQYF,TGCAGTGCTAGAGATCGACTCGAGCAGTACTTC